The 2 T cell receptor beta chains in this list originate from one sample, sequenced in a study of blood T cell repertoires in COVID-19. TCRdb's table, derived via immunoSEQ multiplex PCR, lists solely in-frame clones and lacks some. The sample has tens of thousands of clones, around 84% seen once. Sample: peripheral blood. These receptors originate from a man aged 45 to 65 with acute or convalescent COVID-19.

The chain has TRBV3-1 (or the pseudogene TRBV3-2) and TRBJ2-7; D might be TRBD2 (5 bases). Per germline, CDR1 LGHDT and CDR2 YNNKEL (reference sequence). V lost 0 bases and J 2 bases, leaving 11 bases between the germline ends. The CDR3 consists of 15 residues. The CDR3 loop is CASSQEYGITYEQYF. The CDR3 bases are TGTGCCAGCAGCCAAGAATACGGGATTACCTACGAGCAGTACTTC.

The CDR3 protein is CAWSVGTGEGNQPQHF. The CDR3 DNA follows: TGTGCCTGGAGTGTGGGCACAGGGGAAGGCAATCAGCCCCAGCATTTT. J is TRBJ1-5 and V is TRBV30, with TRBD1 identical over 7 bases. Germline CDR1 GTSNPN, CDR2 SVGIG (reference sequence). With V trimmed by 0 bases and J by 2 bases, 7 bases remained unmatched. The CDR3 has 16 amino acids.